The 20 T cell receptor beta chains below come from one sample, sequenced in a study of T cells in Graves' hyperthyroidism and ophthalmopathy. RNA transcripts provided the source from which TCR beta CDR3 regions were amplified. Carried out on the TCR CDR3, a first-round RT-PCR used the HTBI primer set. TCRdb re-derived calls from the multiplex PCR reads in MiXCR, one entry per CDR3 protein. This sample has about 180,000 distinct CDR3 sequences, with about 17% found just once. Sequencing input: blood. The receptors shown here come from a woman in her forties or fifties with Graves' hyperthyroidism.

There are a few counts of this clonotype. The CDR3 spells CASGVRGAIYEQYF. In nucleotides, the CDR3 is TGTGCCAGCGGGGTACGGGGGGCGATCTACGAGCAGTACTTC. The rearrangement uses TRBV27 and TRBJ2-7, with a weak D call TRBD2 (7 bases). CDR3 length: 14 residues. Trimming cost V 8 bases and J 3 bases, with 17 bases left between them. In germline, CDR1 is MNHEY, CDR2 SMNVEV (reference sequence).

This clonotype occurred a few times. V gene TRBV20-1 combines with J gene TRBJ2-7; D possibly corresponds to TRBD2 (6 bases). The V and J ends lost 1 base and 5 bases respectively, with 12 bases between them. From germline, CDR1 is DFQATT and CDR2 SNEGSKA (reference sequence). The CDR3 has 13 amino acids. CDR3 nucleotides: TGCAGTGCTAGAGTGGGGGGTCTCGACGAGCAGTACTTC. This translates into CSARVGGLDEQYF.

This clonotype was recorded many times. The CDR3 coding sequence is TGTGCCAGCAGCCAAGGTCCCCTCGAGCAGTTCTTC. Translating it yields CASSQGPLEQFF. The chain carries TRBV14 and TRBJ2-1; no reliable D call. The V gene's germline CDR1 is SGHDN and CDR2 FVKESK. V dropped 1 base and J dropped 10 bases, with 8 bases sitting between them. The CDR3 has 12 residues.

The J gene is TRBJ2-5, the V gene TRBV28; 11 nucleotides agree with TRBD1. V gave up 6 bases and J gave up 3 bases; unmatched junction bases: 3. CDR3 length: 14 amino acids. Germline CDR1 is MDHEN and CDR2 is SYDVKM. The CDR3 DNA sequence: TGTGCCAGCAGAGGACAGGGGGCAAAAGAGACCCAGTACTTC. It codes for CASRGQGAKETQYF. Full variable domain (remainder filled in from reference TRBV28 and TRBJ2-5): DVKVTQSSRYLVKRTGEKVFLECVQDMDHENMFWYRQDPGLGLRLIYFSYDVKMKEKGDIPEGYSVSREKKERFSLILESASTNQTSMYLCASRGQGAKETQYFGPGTRLLVL.

The sample holds many counts of this clonotype. Likely a read error: the CDR3 ends without its conserved phenylalanine or tryptophan. The chain employs TRBV2 and TRBJ1-2; TRBD1 agrees at 9 bases. V was pared by 10 bases and J by 7 bases, with 7 bases of the junction left unmatched. This CDR3 region has 12 residues. Germline V gives CDR1 SNHLY, CDR2 FYNNEI. For the CDR3, the DNA is TGTGCCACCGGACAGGGGATCTCTGGCTACACCCTC. Protein sequence: CATGQGISGYTL.

This clonotype was counted only a few times. The V and J genes are TRBV10-2 and TRBJ1-1; possible D gene TRBD1, 5 bases. The V gene's germline CDR1 is WSHSY and CDR2 SAAADI. V was shortened by 6 bases and J by 3 bases, with 17 bases between the two germline ends. CDR3 length: 15 residues. The CDR3 spells CASRSWEVGDTEAFF. CDR3 sequence (DNA): TGCGCCAGCAGGTCTTGGGAAGTGGGGGACACTGAAGCTTTCTTT.

The sample holds a few counts of this clonotype. Its ends do not fully match the called genes, so a read error is possible. J is TRBJ1-2 and V is TRBV5-1; maybe TRBD1 (6 bases). CDR1 and CDR2 from the germline V gene are SGHRS and YFSETQ. This CDR3 is 16 amino acids long. CDR3 region: CANSLVAGVSNYGYTF. The CDR3 coding sequence is TGCGCCAACAGCTTGGTGGCAGGGGTGTCCAACTATGGCTACACCTTC.

Many counts were recorded for this clonotype. The V and J genes are TRBV29-1 and TRBJ1-1, with 8 positions matching TRBD1. V lost 4 bases to trimming and J lost 1 base; unmatched junction nucleotides: 2. The CDR3 totals 13 residues. Germline CDR1 reads SQVTM; CDR2 reads ANQGSEA. The CDR3: CSVGTGGNTEAFF. As DNA, the CDR3 is TGCAGCGTTGGTACAGGGGGGAACACTGAAGCTTTCTTT.

In its sample, this clonotype was seen a few times. J is TRBJ2-5 and V is TRBV6-5; D is unresolved. The germline CDR1 and CDR2 sequences are MNHEY and SVGAGI. V lost 0 bases and J 5 bases, leaving 7 bases between the germline ends. This CDR3 spans 13 amino acids. DNA for the CDR3: TGTGCCAGCAGTTACTCGGGGTGGGAGACCCAGTACTTC. Protein product: CASSYSGWETQYF.

The rearrangement links TRBV6-1 to TRBJ2-7; 10 nucleotides line up with TRBD1. The germline V gene encodes CDR1 MNHNS and CDR2 SASEGT. V shed 8 bases and J 5 bases; nucleotides not matched to a gene: 9. CDR3 size: 14 residues. CDR3 nucleotides: TGTGCCAGCGGACCGGGACAGGGGCCTGACGAGCAGTACTTC. The encoded protein is CASGPGQGPDEQYF.

This clonotype was counted ten times or more. The CDR3 reads CASGDRGSGELFF. CDR3 nucleotide sequence: TGTGCCAGCGGGGACAGGGGTTCCGGGGAGCTGTTTTTT. The chain links TRBV28 to TRBJ2-2; 10 bases map to TRBD1. Germline values: CDR1 MDHEN, CDR2 SYDVKM. The CDR3 sequence is 13 residues long. Trimming cost V 8 bases and J 6 bases; bases outside gene matches: 3.

The sample holds many counts of this clonotype. The chain has TRBV7-9 and TRBJ1-5; D gene uncertain. Germline CDR1 is SEHNR and CDR2 is FQNEAQ (reference sequence). The CDR3 sequence is 15 residues long. Trimming stripped 2 bases from V and 0 bases from J, with 8 bases between. CDR3 sequence reads: CASSLSDISNQPQHF. DNA of the CDR3: TGTGCCAGCAGCTTATCCGATATTAGCAATCAGCCCCAGCATTTT. Full variable domain (remainder filled in from reference TRBV7-9 and TRBJ1-5): DTGVSQNPRHKITKRGQNVTFRCDPISEHNRLYWYRQTLGQGPEFLTYFQNEAQLEKSRLLSDRFSAERPKGSFSTLEIQRTEQGDSAMYLCASSLSDISNQPQHFGDGTRLSIL.

This clonotype occurred many times. This chain uses TRBV7-2 with TRBJ2-3; no firm D call. Trimming stripped 2 bases from V and 0 bases from J, with 6 bases between. The CDR3 extends over 14 amino acids. CDR1 and CDR2 (germline): SGHTA, FQGNSA. The CDR3 here is CASSLQVSTDTQYF. Here the CDR3 DNA reads TGTGCCAGCAGCTTACAGGTTAGCACAGATACGCAGTATTTT.

This clonotype was detected many times. DNA for the CDR3: TGCGCCAGCAGCGTAGGCCCCCGGGCAGGGGTCACTGAAGCTTTCTTT. This encodes CASSVGPRAGVTEAFF. J is TRBJ1-1 and V is TRBV5-1; maybe TRBD1 (6 bases). V was pared by 4 bases and J by 4 bases, with 20 bases between. The CDR3 loop spans 16 amino acids. Germline lookup yields CDR1 SGHRS and CDR2 YFSETQ.

This clonotype turned up a few times. This sequence may be a read error, since a much larger clone differs from it by one base. The CDR3 ends on some other residue instead of the conserved phenylalanine or tryptophan, so this is likely a read error. This chain joins TRBV5-1 and TRBJ2-1; D might be TRBD2 (6 bases). Looked up from germline, CDR1 is SGHRS and CDR2 is YFSETQ. V was cut by 4 bases and J by 4 bases, with 12 bases left in between. This CDR3 has 14 amino acids. The CDR3 reads CASSPEGGYNEQFS. The CDR3 DNA reads TGCGCCAGCAGCCCGGAGGGAGGTTACAATGAGCAGTTCTCC.

In the case of this clonotype: One junction end does not reproduce the germline sequence, and a read error may be involved. V and J are TRBV7-3 and TRBJ2-2, with TRBD2 matching 9 bases. CDR1 is SGHTA, CDR2 FQGTGA, per germline. The CDR3 has 17 amino acids. CDR3 sequence reads: CASSPLPDSGGTGELFF. CDR3 in DNA: TGTGCCAGCAGCCCCCTCCCCGATAGCGGGGGCACCGGAGAGCTGTTTTTT.

This clonotype occurred many times. J is TRBJ1-4 and V is TRBV6-1; D unresolved. V shed 5 bases and J shed 3 bases, with 19 bases lying between them. The length of the CDR3 is 17 residues. Germline CDR1 and CDR2: MNHNS and SASEGT. Here the CDR3 DNA reads TGTGCCAGCAGTTACATCCCCCCCGGGGAGGCTAATGAAAAACTGTTTTTT. Its translation is CASSYIPPGEANEKLFF.

V usage is TRBV6-1 and J usage is TRBJ1-2; possibly TRBD1 for D (6 bases). Germline V gene data show CDR1 as MNHNS and CDR2 as SASEGT. Trimming pared 8 bases from V and 2 bases from J, leaving 15 bases between. The CDR3 totals 14 residues. The CDR3 DNA follows: TGTGCCAGCGCAACCGGGACATTAAACTATGGCTACACCTTC. Residues: CASATGTLNYGYTF.

This clonotype was detected many times. V and J are TRBV19 and TRBJ1-1; D remains ambiguous. The germline V gene has CDR1 LNHDA and CDR2 SQIVND (reference sequence). V was pared by 7 bases and J by 0 bases, with 9 bases between. This CDR3 comprises 13 residues. In DNA, the CDR3 is TGTGCCAGTATAGAGGGCCTGAACACTGAAGCTTTCTTT. It codes for CASIEGLNTEAFF.

In the case of this clonotype: Possible read error: a much larger clone is one base away. This chain links TRBV11-2 with TRBJ1-4; 10 bases map to TRBD1. With 4 bases clipped from V and 12 bases from J, the junction kept 11 bases outside the gene matches. The CDR3 runs to 15 residues. The germline V gene encodes CDR1 SGHAT and CDR2 FQNNGV. CDR3 loop: CASSSPGTGDEELFF. The DNA for the CDR3 is TGTGCCAGCAGCTCCCCCGGGACAGGGGACGAAGAACTGTTTTTT. The complete variable domain, with remaining parts taken from reference TRBV11-2 and TRBJ1-4, reads EAGVAQSPRYKIIEKRQSVAFWCNPISGHATLYWYQQILGQGPKLLIQFQNNGVVDDSQLPKDRFSAERLKGVDSTLKIQPAKLEDSAVYLCASSSPGTGDEELFFGSGTQLSVL.